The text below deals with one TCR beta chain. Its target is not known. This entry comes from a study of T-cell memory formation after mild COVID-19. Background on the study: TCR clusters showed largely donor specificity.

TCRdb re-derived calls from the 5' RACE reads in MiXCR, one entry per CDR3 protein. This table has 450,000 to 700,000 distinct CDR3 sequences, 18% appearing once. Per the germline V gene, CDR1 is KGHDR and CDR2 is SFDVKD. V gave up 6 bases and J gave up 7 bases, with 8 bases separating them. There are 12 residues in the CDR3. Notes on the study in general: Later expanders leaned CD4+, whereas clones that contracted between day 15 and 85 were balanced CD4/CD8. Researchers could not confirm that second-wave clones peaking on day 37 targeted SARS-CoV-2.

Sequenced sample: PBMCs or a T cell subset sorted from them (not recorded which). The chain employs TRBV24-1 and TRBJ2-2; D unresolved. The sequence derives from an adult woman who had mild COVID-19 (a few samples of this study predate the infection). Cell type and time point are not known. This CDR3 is CATSWSGGELFF. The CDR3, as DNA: TGTGCCACCAGTTGGTCGGGCGGGGAGCTGTTTTTT.